This is a list of T cell receptor beta chains from one sample in a study of cytomegalovirus exposure and HLA in healthy donors. Only in-frame clones appear in the TCRdb table, and some are missing; sequencing was by immunoSEQ multiplex PCR. The repertoire holds approximately 150,000 clones, with approximately 80% as singletons. Sequencing input: PBMCs. Receptor source: a woman in her forties in good health and CMV-seronegative. CDR3s include the opening cysteine and the closing phenylalanine or tryptophan. D genes are given only for firm matches. The size of a clone is reported for some rows only, either as once, few or many, or as a class for expanded clones.

CDR3 DNA | CDR3 protein | clone size | J gene | V gene | D gene
TGTGCCAGCAGGTCCGGGGGGCTCACAGATACGCAGTATTTT | CASRSGGLTDTQYF | . | TRBJ2-3 | TRBV2 | .
TGTGCCAGCAGTGAAGCCGGGAACACCGGGGAGCTGTTTTTT | CASSEAGNTGELFF | . | TRBJ2-2 | TRBV6-1 | .
TGTGCCAGCAGCCCTGGGACAGGGGTCTATGGCTACACCTTC | CASSPGTGVYGYTF | . | TRBJ1-2 | TRBV14 | TRBD1
TGTGCCTGGAGTAGCCTTTACAGCAATCAGCCCCAGCATTTT | CAWSSLYSNQPQHF | few | TRBJ1-5 | TRBV30 | .
TGTGCCAGCAGCTTAGACGGCGCAAGCGGTCAGCCCCAGCATTTT | CASSLDGASGQPQHF | . | TRBJ1-5 | TRBV7-6 | .
TGTGCCAGCAGTTACCGCGACAGGGCCACTGAAGCTTTCTTT | CASSYRDRATEAFF | . | TRBJ1-1 | TRBV6-5 | TRBD1
TGCGCCAGCAGCCGGACAGCCCTAAACACCGGGGAGCTGTTTTTT | CASSRTALNTGELFF | . | TRBJ2-2 | TRBV5-1 | .
TGTGCCATCAGTCCCGGACAGGGGGGCGGCTACACCTTC | CAISPGQGGGYTF | . | TRBJ1-2 | TRBV10-3 | TRBD1
TGTGCCAGCAGCTTAGGGACATCACCCCTCCACTTT | CASSLGTSPLHF | . | TRBJ1-6 | TRBV7-2 | .
TGTGCCAGCAGCCCCGGGACAGCTTCCTACGAGCAGTACTTC | CASSPGTASYEQYF | . | TRBJ2-7 | TRBV4-2 | TRBD1
TGTGCCTGGGATGGTTTGGCGAACACTGAAGCTTTCTTT | CAWDGLANTEAFF | few | TRBJ1-1 | TRBV30 | .
TGTGCCAGCTCACCCACCCAGGCCAGCTCCTACGAGCAGTACTTC | CASSPTQASSYEQYF | . | TRBJ2-7 | TRBV18 | .
TGTGCCAGCAGTCCTACCGGACTAGCGGGGGGGATTTACGAGCAGTACTTC | CASSPTGLAGGIYEQYF | . | TRBJ2-7 | TRBV7-9 | TRBD2
TGTGCCAGCAGCTTGGACAGGGGCTATGGCTACACCTTC | CASSLDRGYGYTF | . | TRBJ1-2 | TRBV5-4 | TRBD1
TGTGCCAGCCGACTGCCCCGAACTAATGAAAAACTGTTTTTT | CASRLPRTNEKLFF | . | TRBJ1-4 | TRBV19 | .